Listed below are T cell receptor beta chains from one sample, sequenced in a study of PD-1 blockade in classical Hodgkin lymphoma. Some clones are missing from TCRdb's copy, which holds only in-frame ones; the method was immunoSEQ multiplex PCR. The repertoire holds fewer than 20,000 clones, around 72% seen once, with around 1.9% in the top ten. Sequenced material: CD4+ T cells from blood, taken before the fourth cycle of nivolumab. The receptors were gathered from a human donor with classical Hodgkin lymphoma. CDR3s include the opening cysteine and the closing phenylalanine or tryptophan. D genes are given only for firm matches. The size of a clone is reported for some rows only, either as once, few or many, or as a class for expanded clones.

cdr3_nt cdr3_aa clone_size j_call d_call v_call
TGTGCCAGCCCTTGTGGGGTAACTGAAGCTTTCTTT CASPCGVTEAFF once TRBJ1-1 NA TRBV6-7
TGTGCCAGCTCACCAGGTAGCTCCTACGAGCAGTACTTC CASSPGSSYEQYF NA TRBJ2-7 NA TRBV18
TGCAGCGTTACTCGACTAATGAACACTGAAGCTTTCTTT CSVTRLMNTEAFF NA TRBJ1-1 NA TRBV29-1
TGTGCCAGCAGCTTAGTGCCTAGCGGGAGCTACGAGCAGTACTTC CASSLVPSGSYEQYF NA TRBJ2-7 TRBD2 TRBV11-2
TGTGCCAGCTCACCTCCCGGGACAGAAGCCTACGAGCAGTACTTC CASSPPGTEAYEQYF NA TRBJ2-7 TRBD1 TRBV18
TGTGCCACCAGCAGGGGAACGGGCCTCTCTAGGGGGGTAAATGAAAAACTGTTTTTT CATSRGTGLSRGVNEKLFF NA TRBJ1-4 NA TRBV15
TGTGCCAGCAGTTTCAGGGGCGGAAACACCATATATTTT CASSFRGGNTIYF NA TRBJ1-3 NA TRBV27
TGCGCCAGCAGCTTGGCCGGGACGGAAGGAAACACCATATATTTT CASSLAGTEGNTIYF NA TRBJ1-3 NA TRBV5-1
TGTGCCACCAGCAGTTCGTATAGCTCCTACGAGCAGTACTTC CATSSSYSSYEQYF NA TRBJ2-7 NA TRBV15
TGTGCCAGCTCACCACTATTTACCCCGTGGGGGGGCGAGAACACTGAAGCTTTCTTT CASSPLFTPWGGENTEAFF NA TRBJ1-1 NA TRBV18
TGTGCCAGTACCCAGTGGCTAGCGGGAGGCGTGGAGACCCAGTACTTC CASTQWLAGGVETQYF NA TRBJ2-5 TRBD2 TRBV19
TGTGCCAGTAGGACCGGGACTAGCGGGAGCAATGAGCAGTTCTTC CASRTGTSGSNEQFF few TRBJ2-1 TRBD2 TRBV19
TGTGCCAGTAGTCCCGCCTGGGGGCTGGAGACCCAGTACTTC CASSPAWGLETQYF once TRBJ2-5 NA TRBV19
TGTGCCAGCAGCTTGGAGGGTTACGGCTACACCTTC CASSLEGYGYTF NA TRBJ1-2 NA TRBV5-8
TGTGCCAGCAGCTTAGGGGCAGGGAACTTTGAAGCTTTCTTT CASSLGAGNFEAFF NA TRBJ1-1 NA TRBV11-2
TGTGCCAGCAGTTTGGACGGGACCTACGAGCAGTACTTC CASSLDGTYEQYF NA TRBJ2-7 NA TRBV7-2
TGTGCCACCAAGCTAGCGGCCTACAATGAGCAGTTCTTC CATKLAAYNEQFF NA TRBJ2-1 TRBD2 TRBV15
TGTGCCAGCTCACCACGTGCGGGAGGGCAAGAGACCCAGTACTTC CASSPRAGGQETQYF NA TRBJ2-5 TRBD2 TRBV18
TGTGCCAGCAGCCAACCCAATGAAAAACTGTTTTTT CASSQPNEKLFF NA TRBJ1-4 NA TRBV4-2
TGTGCCAGCAGCTTGGGGGACTTTGAGAACACCGGGGAGCTGTTTTTT CASSLGDFENTGELFF once TRBJ2-2 NA TRBV5-4
TGTGCCAGCAGTTACTCCCGGGGGCGACCGAACACTGAAGCTTTCTTT CASSYSRGRPNTEAFF NA TRBJ1-1 NA TRBV6-5
TGTGCCAGCAGTGTGGGCTGGGGCACTGAAGCTTTCTTT CASSVGWGTEAFF NA TRBJ1-1 NA TRBV6-6
TGCAGCGTTGAATGGCCAGAAGCCTACGAGCAGTACTTC CSVEWPEAYEQYF NA TRBJ2-7 NA TRBV29-1
TGTGCCAGCAGCCCCGACTCCCTCACAGATACGCAGTATTTT CASSPDSLTDTQYF NA TRBJ2-3 NA TRBV5-5
TGTGCCAGCAGTGAAAATGTCAGAGCTAACTATGGCTACACCTTC CASSENVRANYGYTF NA TRBJ1-2 NA TRBV2
TGTGCCAGCTCACCGCCTTCCTTATCTGGGGCCAACGTCCTGACTTTC CASSPPSLSGANVLTF once TRBJ2-6 NA TRBV18
TGTGCCAGCAGACCGACCGGGACTAGCGGGAGGGGGGAGCAGTTCTTC CASRPTGTSGRGEQFF NA TRBJ2-1 TRBD2 TRBV7-9
TGCGCCAGCAGCTCCGGGACAGGGAACTATGGCTACACCTTC CASSSGTGNYGYTF NA TRBJ1-2 TRBD1 TRBV5-1
TGCGCCAGCAGCTTTCGAATAGCGGGCACCAAAAACATTCAGTACTTC CASSFRIAGTKNIQYF NA TRBJ2-4 TRBD2 TRBV5-1
TGTGCCAGCAGTGAAGGGTCCTACCAAGAGACCCAGTACTTC CASSEGSYQETQYF medium-sized TRBJ2-5 NA TRBV6-1
TGTGCCAGCAGTTACGACAGGGGAATCTACAATGAGCAGTTCTTC CASSYDRGIYNEQFF NA TRBJ2-1 TRBD1 TRBV6-5
TGTGCCAGCAGCCCCCGGTCGAGGCGGGAGATAACGTCGGGATACGAGCAGTACTTC CASSPRSRREITSGYEQYF NA TRBJ2-7 TRBD2 TRBV7-9
TGTGCCAGCAGCTTAGGTGGGACAGTCAAAAACATTCAGTACTTC CASSLGGTVKNIQYF NA TRBJ2-4 TRBD1 TRBV7-6
TGTGCCAGCAGCTTACTCCCGGGACTAGTATACAATGAGCAGTTCTTC CASSLLPGLVYNEQFF NA TRBJ2-1 TRBD2 TRBV7-2
TGCGCCAGCAGCTTGACAGGTCCATCTGGAAACACCATATATTTT CASSLTGPSGNTIYF few TRBJ1-3 NA TRBV5-1
TGCGCCAGCAGCTCATCGACTAGCGGGGACGCTAGCTCCTACAATGAGCAGTTCTTC CASSSSTSGDASSYNEQFF NA TRBJ2-1 TRBD2 TRBV4-1
TGTGCCAGCAGTTTTTCTCCAGGGGGCTTTGAGCAGTACTTC CASSFSPGGFEQYF NA TRBJ2-7 TRBD1 TRBV28
TGTGCCATCAGTGATCCTAGCGGGATGGGATCCGGAGATACGCAGTATTTT CAISDPSGMGSGDTQYF NA TRBJ2-3 TRBD2 TRBV10-3
TGTGCCAGCAGTGCCGAGACCTGGGGGTCCTACGAGCAGTACTTC CASSAETWGSYEQYF NA TRBJ2-7 NA TRBV6-1
TGCAGCGTAGTAGCGGGGAAATACGAGCAGTACTTC CSVVAGKYEQYF few TRBJ2-7 TRBD2 TRBV29-1
TGTGCCAGCGACGGAGGACTATTGTCGTACAATGAGCAGTTCTTC CASDGGLLSYNEQFF NA TRBJ2-1 NA TRBV2
TGCGCCAGCAGCTTGTTTGTTGGGAGCCAAGAGACCCAGTACTTC CASSLFVGSQETQYF NA TRBJ2-5 NA TRBV5-1
TGCGCCAGCAGCCAAGGACCGGCTAGCGATCTTAACTACGAGCAGTACTTC CASSQGPASDLNYEQYF NA TRBJ2-7 NA TRBV4-1
TGTGCCATCAGTGAGCCGGGGCAGGGTCAGACCCAGTACTTC CAISEPGQGQTQYF NA TRBJ2-5 NA TRBV10-3
TGTGCCAGCTCACCATCTAGCTCCCCCTACGAGCAGTACTTC CASSPSSSPYEQYF NA TRBJ2-7 NA TRBV18
TGTGCCAGCAGCCAAGAAGGTAGCGGGAGATACAATGAGCAGTTCTTC CASSQEGSGRYNEQFF NA TRBJ2-1 TRBD2 TRBV14
TGTGCCATCGGGAGCGGGAGTTGGGATGAGCAGTTCTTC CAIGSGSWDEQFF few TRBJ2-1 TRBD2 TRBV10-3
TGTGCCAGCAGTTATGTGCGGGGGCAGCCCCAGCATTTT CASSYVRGQPQHF NA TRBJ1-5 NA TRBV6-6
TGTGCCAGTAGGGCGGGACGGTTGAATCAGCCCCAGCATTTT CASRAGRLNQPQHF NA TRBJ1-5 NA TRBV19
TGCGCCAGCATATCTGGGGGCAACTATGGCTACACCTTC CASISGGNYGYTF few TRBJ1-2 NA TRBV23-1
TGTGCCAGCAGCCGCGCCGGGACAGGGGGCTACGAGCAGTACTTC CASSRAGTGGYEQYF NA TRBJ2-7 TRBD1 TRBV6-5
TGTGCCACGGTAGGGCAGCAACAAGAGACCCAGTACTTC CATVGQQQETQYF NA TRBJ2-5 NA TRBV10-3
TGTGCCAGCAGCCGTGCTTCCGGGACAGGGTCCTACGAGCAGTACTTC CASSRASGTGSYEQYF NA TRBJ2-7 TRBD1 TRBV7-8
TGTGCCAGTAGTATGATGGGGGGGGATCAGCCCCAGCATTTT CASSMMGGDQPQHF NA TRBJ1-5 NA TRBV19
TGTGCCAGTAGTGCCCGGGACAGAGGTCAGCATTTT CASSARDRGQHF few TRBJ1-5 TRBD1 TRBV19
TGCAGCGTTGAAGAGGGCGCAGGAGGGGAAAAACTGTTTTTT CSVEEGAGGEKLFF NA TRBJ1-4 NA TRBV29-1
TGTGCCAGCAGAGCTAGCGGGAATTACAATGAGCAGTTCTTC CASRASGNYNEQFF NA TRBJ2-1 TRBD2 TRBV6-5
TGTGCCAGCAGCCAAATGGCCGGGGGAAACTATGGCTACACCTTC CASSQMAGGNYGYTF few TRBJ1-2 NA TRBV14
TGTGCCAGCAGCCAAGAAACACAGGGGGTCTCCTACGAGCAGTACTTC CASSQETQGVSYEQYF NA TRBJ2-7 TRBD1 TRBV4-2